This T cell receptor beta chain stems from a study of CD8+ T cells in alopecia areata (dated by TCRdb to 2016 to 2019). Notes on the research overall: The treated patients took part in an open-label pilot trial in which moderate-to-severe alopecia areata was treated with oral tofacitinib at 5 to 10 mg twice daily. Scalp clonality was compared among normal scalp (n=4), patchy alopecia areata scalp (n=8), and alopecia totalis/universalis scalp (n=8). Patients received tofacitinib for 6 to 18 months and were then followed off drug for 6 months to check for delayed response and recurrence. RNA was obtained with the PAXgene miRNA kit for fixed scalp, the miRNeasy kit for PBMCs, and the RNeasy kit for mouse skin. Biopsies were taken from tofacitinib-treated patients at baseline and at 4 and 24 weeks of treatment, and a later scalp biopsy was taken in several of the tofacitinib-treated patients. Amplification of TCRbeta CDR3 regions was done by immunoSEQ multiplex PCR using 35 Vbeta forward primers and 13 Jbeta reverse primers. In humans, TCRbeta sequencing was performed on scalp tissue and on sorted CD4+ and CD8+ peripheral blood T cells from healthy controls and from patients with patchy or totalis/universalis alopecia areata. To study T cell clonal expansion in alopecia areata, the researchers applied high-throughput TCRbeta sequencing to both the C3H/HeJ mouse model and human patients. Here is what the overall study found, with its caveats: Unlike mouse skin, which is dominated by gammadelta T cells, normal human skin has resident alphabeta T cells that are also sequenced, and this complicates analysis of the scalp TCR repertoire. Lesional scalp, especially in alopecia totalis/universalis, showed higher clonality and more expanded CD8+ clones than normal scalp, suggesting antigenic drive. Compared with mice, TCR sequences shared between patients were less clear, possibly partly because of HLA diversity across the patient population.

The library was produced with the immunoSEQ multiplex PCR assay. For TCR sequencing, RNA was extracted from every sample and reverse transcribed into cDNA to serve as template. First-strand cDNA was synthesized with SuperScript III using a 2:1 mix of oligo-dT and random hexamers. Amplification bias was assessed with a synthetic immune receptor repertoire, and residual bias was removed computationally. Per the source publication's procedure: Raw reads were preprocessed to remove errors, and CDR3 was defined by IMGT conventions from the conserved cysteine to phenylalanine. Clonality was computed as 1 minus the Shannon entropy, with the entropy normalized by log2 of the number of productive unique TCRs. Scalp TCRbeta sequences were cross-referenced with sorted blood CD4 and CD8 repertoires so that the CD4 or CD8 identity of scalp clones could be inferred. TCRdb stores this immuneACCESS table with in-frame sequences only. Part of the clones is absent; in the studies checked, under half of the shortfall reflects unresolved V genes, and no reason is known for the rest. The DNA gave D and trimming, while V, J and clone size come from that table. This sample holds some 170,000 clones; 50% to 75% were observed only once. The top ten clones comprise roughly 14% of the sample.

In the paper's terms, the time point label means: baseline before oral tofacitinib. Lesional scalp punch biopsies and peripheral blood were obtained from alopecia areata patients. PBMCs were isolated by density centrifugation and stained for CD3, CD4 and CD8, and CD4+ and CD8+ T cells were sorted on a FACSAria. There are 16 amino acids in the CDR3, from cysteine to phenylalanine inclusive. Left in the record is the CDR3 DNA by itself, 48 bases read in frame from the first base. Looking up the germline V gene yields CDR1 SNHLY and CDR2 FYNNEI. Germline trimming amounts to 6 bases on V and 4 bases on J, with 11 as the count of junction bases outside the gene matches. About this clone: Its antigen is unknown. No base quality information exists; no much larger clone differs at one position.

The sequencing used CD4+ T cells sorted from blood, collected at week 0. This clonotype originated in a human donor with alopecia areata. The chain links TRBV2 with TRBJ2-3; 9 junctional bases match TRBD2. The CDR3 has the sequence CASSPRERGASDTQYF. DNA sequence: TGTGCCAGCAGCCCGAGGGAGCGGGGGGCGTCAGATACGCAGTATTTT.